The 22 T cell receptor beta chains given below trace back to one sample, sequenced in a study. Produced via immunoSEQ multiplex PCR; TCRdb's table is partial and in-frame only. The table includes under 55,000 clones, more than 85% detected once. Sequences were obtained from PBMCs. The receptors come from a man aged 35 to 55 with rheumatoid arthritis.

This clone was detected only a few times. The CDR3 coding sequence is TGTGCCAGCAGCCCTACCGGGACCAGCTATGGCTACACCTTC. This translates into CASSPTGTSYGYTF. The chain links TRBV7-3 to TRBJ1-2; perhaps TRBD1 as D (5 bases). There are 14 residues in the CDR3. V was cut by 5 bases and J by 4 bases, with 14 bases left in between. Germline V gene data show CDR1 as SGHTA and CDR2 as FQGTGA. Using reference TRBV7-3 and TRBJ1-2 for the parts outside the CDR3, the full variable domain is GAGVSQTPSNKVTEKGKYVELRCDPISGHTALYWYRQSLGQGPEFLIYFQGTGAADDSGLPNDRFFAVRPEGSVSTLKIQRTERGDSAVYLCASSPTGTSYGYTFGSGTRLTVV.

The rearrangement joins TRBV7-9 to TRBJ2-3; the D is unclear. Germline lookup yields CDR1 SEHNR and CDR2 FQNEAQ (reference sequence). Trimming pared 1 base from V and 1 base from J, leaving 9 bases between. This CDR3 has 15 residues. The CDR3 coding sequence is TGTGCCAGCAGCTTAGGTTGGCCCCGCACAGATACGCAGTATTTT. This encodes CASSLGWPRTDTQYF.

The chain is built from TRBV18 and TRBJ1-2; TRBD1 matches 10 bases. This CDR3 is built from 14 residues. With 6 bases clipped from V and 7 bases from J, the junction kept 8 bases outside the gene matches. Germline loops: CDR1 KGHSH, CDR2 LQKENI. CDR3 residues: CASSTDRGDSGYTF. In DNA, the CDR3 is TGTGCCAGCTCCACGGACAGGGGGGATTCTGGCTACACCTTC. Using reference TRBV18 and TRBJ1-2 for the parts outside the CDR3, the full variable domain is NAGVMQNPRHLVRRRGQEARLRCSPMKGHSHVYWYRQLPEEGLKFMVYLQKENIIDESGMPKERFSAEFPKEGPSILRIQQVVRGDSAAYFCASSTDRGDSGYTFGSGTRLTVV.

This clone was observed once. The chain carries TRBV15 and TRBJ1-1; D is unresolved. Germline V gives CDR1 LNHNV, CDR2 YYDKDF (reference sequence). CDR3 size: 14 residues. The V end lost 4 bases, the J end lost 1 base, and 10 bases lay between the germline ends. The CDR3 spells CATSIGLGNTEAFF. CDR3 nucleotides: TGTGCCACCAGCATAGGACTCGGGAACACTGAAGCTTTCTTT.

The rearrangement joins TRBV3-1 (or the pseudogene TRBV3-2) to TRBJ1-3; no clear D gene. The CDR3 runs to 15 residues. Looked up from germline, CDR1 is LGHDT and CDR2 is YNNKEL (reference sequence). V was shortened by 2 bases and J by 3 bases, with 11 bases between the two germline ends. The CDR3 sequence: CASSQTALGGNTIYF. The CDR3, as DNA: TGTGCCAGCAGCCAAACGGCCCTTGGTGGAAACACCATATATTTT.

The V and J genes are TRBV4-2 and TRBJ1-3; D gene uncertain. Looked up from germline, CDR1 is LGHNA and CDR2 is YNFKEQ. Trimming left V 0 bases short and J 0 bases short, with 9 bases between. CDR3 length: 16 amino acids. The CDR3 loop reads CASSQDPSNSGNTIYF. The CDR3 nucleotides are TGTGCCAGCAGCCAAGATCCCTCCAACTCTGGAAACACCATATATTTT.

This chain uses TRBV10-3 with TRBJ1-5; no firm D call. The V and J ends lost 0 bases and 5 bases respectively, with 14 bases between them. The CDR3 length is 16 residues. The germline CDR1 and CDR2 sequences are ENHRY and SYGVKD. The chain's CDR3 is CAISESNEELYQPQHF. CDR3 bases: TGTGCCATCAGTGAGTCGAATGAGGAGTTATATCAGCCCCAGCATTTT.

By share of the sample, this clone is medium-sized. The chain couples TRBV11-1 to TRBJ2-5; tentative D call: TRBD1 (5 bases). The length of the CDR3 is 16 residues. The germline V gene encodes CDR1 SGHAT and CDR2 FQDESV (reference sequence). Between the trimmed V and J ends, which lost 5 bases and 4 bases, there was a span of 20 bases. CDR3 protein: CASSPAGSQQGETQYF. The DNA of the CDR3 is TGTGCCAGCAGCCCCGCCGGGTCACAGCAGGGAGAGACCCAGTACTTC.

The chain combines TRBV15 with TRBJ2-1, with D maybe TRBD1 (5 bases). V gave up 5 bases and J gave up 3 bases, with 14 bases separating them. The CDR3 is 15 residues long. Germline-derived CDR1 and CDR2 are LNHNV and YYDKDF (reference sequence). CDR3 region: CATSERQGNYNEQFF. The CDR3 DNA reads TGTGCCACCAGCGAGAGGCAGGGTAACTACAATGAGCAGTTCTTC.

The chain uses TRBV11-2 and TRBJ1-5, with a possible D match to TRBD1 (6 bases). From germline, CDR1 is SGHAT and CDR2 FQNNGV. V gave up 5 bases and J gave up 3 bases, with 11 bases separating them. The CDR3 is 14 residues long. CDR3 sequence reads: CASSADRYNQPQHF. CDR3 DNA: TGTGCCAGCAGCGCGGACAGATACAATCAGCCCCAGCATTTT.

This chain links TRBV10-3 with TRBJ1-1; TRBD1 aligns across 11 bases. The CDR3 is 14 residues long. Trimming cost V 7 bases and J 5 bases; bases outside gene matches: 6. CDR1 and CDR2 (germline): ENHRY, SYGVKD. The CDR3 sequence is CAIMGTGGGTEAFF. CDR3 sequence (DNA): TGTGCCATCATGGGGACAGGGGGAGGGACTGAAGCTTTCTTT.

This clone appeared a single time. The chain couples TRBV19 to TRBJ2-5, with 9 positions matching TRBD1. Germline CDR1 and CDR2: LNHDA and SQIVND (reference sequence). The J segment lost 0 bases and the V segment lost 6 bases, leaving 11 bases of the junction unmatched. The CDR3 runs to 17 residues. The CDR3 coding sequence is TGTGCCAGTAGGAGAAAAGGGACAGGGCGGTACCAAGAGACCCAGTACTTC. This encodes CASRRKGTGRYQETQYF.

This chain joins TRBV27 and TRBJ1-2, with 9 positions matching TRBD1. Losses at the gene ends were 5 bases for V and 4 bases for J; bases not matched to a gene: 8. Germline V gives CDR1 MNHEY, CDR2 SMNVEV (reference sequence). The CDR3 contains 15 residues. For the CDR3, the DNA is TGTGCCAGCAGTCATCCGGGACAGGGACTCTATGGCTACACCTTC. Its protein is CASSHPGQGLYGYTF.

The V call is TRBV15, the J call TRBJ2-3; TRBD2 might be the D (6 bases). CDR1 is LNHNV, CDR2 YYDKDF, per germline (reference sequence). The ends were cut back, 1 base at V and 4 bases at J, with 12 bases in the middle. The CDR3 runs to 15 residues. The CDR3: CATSRVPGAPDTQYF. In nucleotides, the CDR3 is TGTGCCACCAGCAGAGTACCGGGAGCCCCAGATACGCAGTATTTT.

J is TRBJ2-1 and V is TRBV7-2, with 7 bases identical to TRBD2. The germline CDR1 and CDR2 sequences are SGHTA and FQGNSA. The CDR3 consists of 15 residues. The V gene end was trimmed by 1 base and the J gene end by 2 bases; junction bases not matched to a gene: 2. Written as DNA, the CDR3 is TGTGCCAGCAGCTTAGGAGCGGGACCCTACAATGAGCAGTTCTTC. Protein: CASSLGAGPYNEQFF.

The rearrangement joins TRBV6-6 to TRBJ2-7; TRBD1 might be the D (7 bases). Trimming pared 0 bases from V and 8 bases from J, leaving 14 bases between. Germline V gene lookup returns CDR1 MNHNY and CDR2 SVGAGI (reference sequence). There are 14 residues in the CDR3. The CDR3 nucleotides read TGTGCCAGCAGTTACTCGGAGGGGGCGAATAAGCAGTACTTC. It is translated as CASSYSEGANKQYF.

The chain is built from TRBV28 and TRBJ2-7; 9 bases fit TRBD2. Germline V gives CDR1 MDHEN, CDR2 SYDVKM. Unmatched junction bases numbered 14, after V lost 5 bases and J lost 9 bases. This CDR3 has 15 residues. The CDR3 is CASSLRTSAYRGQYF. CDR3 in DNA: TGTGCCAGCAGTCTCAGGACTAGCGCTTACCGGGGGCAGTACTTC.

The V call is TRBV7-2, the J call TRBJ1-4; D gene unclear. The ends were cut back, 7 bases at V and 7 bases at J, with 16 bases in the middle. CDR1 SGHTA and CDR2 FQGNSA come from the germline V gene. The CDR3 loop spans 14 amino acids. This CDR3 reads CASKEAIWFEKLFF. CDR3 coding DNA: TGTGCCAGCAAGGAAGCCATTTGGTTTGAAAAACTGTTTTTT.

The chain joins TRBV5-5 to TRBJ1-4; weak D call: TRBD1 (5 bases). Trimming took off 0 bases at V and 12 bases at J, with 21 bases between the two ends. The CDR3 is made up of 16 amino acids. Germline V gene data show CDR1 as SGHKS and CDR2 as YYEKEE (reference sequence). Here the CDR3 reads CASSLVRDVKSQQLFF. The CDR3 DNA is TGTGCCAGCAGCTTGGTTCGGGACGTGAAATCTCAACAACTGTTTTTT.

The V and J genes are TRBV19 and TRBJ2-1; D perhaps matches TRBD1 (6 bases). V dropped 4 bases and J dropped 8 bases, with 24 bases sitting between them. This CDR3 region has 17 residues. Germline lookup yields CDR1 LNHDA and CDR2 SQIVND (reference sequence). The CDR3 spells CASSRGWGPNGLDEQFF. In DNA form, the CDR3 reads TGTGCCAGTAGTAGGGGTTGGGGGCCCAATGGACTCGATGAGCAGTTCTTC.

The CDR3 reads CASRTDSNSPLHF. In nucleotides, the CDR3 is TGTGCCAGCAGGACCGACAGTAATTCACCCCTCCACTTT. V and J are TRBV2 and TRBJ1-6, with D perhaps matching TRBD1 (5 bases). The CDR3 sequence is 13 residues long. The ends were cut back, 6 bases at V and 6 bases at J, with 9 bases in the middle. Germline values: CDR1 SNHLY, CDR2 FYNNEI.

CDR3 DNA sequence: TGTGCCAGCAGCTTGAGGAGCATGAACACTGAAGCTTTCTTT. This encodes CASSLRSMNTEAFF. This chain links TRBV5-6 with TRBJ1-1; unclear D gene. The germline CDR1 and CDR2 sequences are SGHDT and YYEEEE. V was pared by 1 base and J by 0 bases, with 7 bases between. This CDR3 region has 14 residues.